This is a list of T cell receptor beta chains from one sample in a study of graft-versus-host responses after intestinal transplantation. These TCRs are of unknown antigen specificity. Measured with immunoSEQ multiplex PCR; TCRdb has only the in-frame clones, and not every one. Here the sample spans 90,000 to 95,000 clones, over 75% being singletons. The source material was unstimulated CD8+ T cells sorted from spleen or lymph node cells, sampled before intestinal transplant. The receptors originated from a human donor who received an intestinal transplant. Each CDR3 is given with its conserved first and last residue. D genes are given only for firm matches. Clone size, where shown, is once, few, many, or a class for clones that have expanded.

TRBV7-9,TRBD2,once,TRBJ2-1,CASSHTSGRLPLNEQFF,TGTGCCAGCAGCCATACTAGCGGGAGATTACCTTTGAATGAGCAGTTCTTC
TRBV9,TRBD2,-,TRBJ2-1,CASSVASGGAYNEQFF,TGTGCCAGCAGCGTAGCTAGCGGGGGGGCCTACAATGAGCAGTTCTTC
TRBV5-6,-,-,TRBJ1-2,CASSLNGPRTGPNYGYTF,TGTGCCAGCAGCTTGAATGGCCCTAGAACAGGCCCTAACTATGGCTACACCTTC
TRBV30,-,few,TRBJ1-1,CAWSVDGDTEAFF,TGTGCCTGGAGTGTTGACGGGGACACTGAAGCTTTCTTT
TRBV9,-,-,TRBJ2-1,CASSSRGTRFNNEQFF,TGTGCCAGCAGCTCCCGCGGGACTCGATTCAACAATGAGCAGTTCTTC
TRBV19,-,-,TRBJ1-2,CASSLGQNYGYTF,TGTGCCAGTAGCCTCGGACAGAACTATGGCTACACCTTC
TRBV11-2,TRBD2,once,TRBJ2-3,CASSAMGPTSADTQYF,TGTGCCAGCAGCGCCATGGGTCCTACTAGCGCAGATACGCAGTATTTT
TRBV4-1,TRBD2,-,TRBJ2-7,CASSQLQTSGSSYEQYF,TGCGCCAGCAGCCAACTTCAGACTAGCGGAAGCTCCTACGAGCAGTACTTC
TRBV7-9,-,-,TRBJ2-7,CASSFTEGYEQYF,TGTGCCAGCAGCTTTACAGAGGGCTACGAGCAGTACTTC
TRBV30,-,-,TRBJ1-1,CAWSVGGEIEAFF,TGTGCCTGGAGTGTGGGGGGAGAAATCGAAGCTTTCTTT
TRBV9,-,-,TRBJ1-2,CASSQGGKIDGDGYTF,TGTGCCAGCAGCCAAGGAGGGAAAATAGACGGCGATGGCTACACCTTC
TRBV19,TRBD1,-,TRBJ2-2,CASSIDLGTGLTGELFF,TGTGCCAGTAGTATAGATCTCGGGACAGGGCTCACCGGGGAGCTGTTTTTT
TRBV27,TRBD2,-,TRBJ2-1,CASSLSWEGSYNEQFF,TGTGCCAGCAGTTTATCGTGGGAGGGCTCCTACAATGAGCAGTTCTTC
TRBV7-6,-,-,TRBJ2-7,CASSSGLGTYEQYF,TGTGCCAGCAGCTCCGGACTTGGGACCTACGAGCAGTACTTC
TRBV6-1,-,-,TRBJ1-2,CASSEVWGRGYGYTF,TGTGCCAGCAGTGAAGTTTGGGGGCGAGGATATGGCTACACCTTC
TRBV19,TRBD1,-,TRBJ1-1,CATLTGQNTEAFF,TGTGCCACCCTGACAGGGCAGAACACTGAAGCTTTCTTT
TRBV27,-,-,TRBJ2-1,CASSLLGNEQFF,TGTGCCAGCAGTTTACTCGGCAATGAGCAGTTCTTC
TRBV7-6,-,-,TRBJ2-1,CASSLGGGNEQFF,TGTGCCAGCAGCTTAGGAGGGGGCAATGAGCAGTTCTTC
TRBV18,TRBD1,-,TRBJ2-7,CASSPWDRVYEQYF,TGTGCCAGCTCACCATGGGACAGGGTGTACGAGCAGTACTTC
TRBV7-9,-,-,TRBJ2-1,CASSLATREQFF,TGTGCCAGCAGCTTAGCAACTAGGGAGCAGTTCTTC